The 26 T cell receptor beta chains listed next were all sequenced from one sample in a study of cytomegalovirus exposure and HLA in healthy donors. Sequencing used immunoSEQ multiplex PCR; TCRdb keeps in-frame clones, though not all of them. The top ten clones hold roughly 1.2% of a sample with 100,000 to 150,000 clones, 89% of them seen once. Sequenced sample: PBMCs. The receptors were sampled from a woman younger than 30 in good health and CMV-seronegative.

The chain employs TRBV5-5 and TRBJ1-1; unclear D gene. Between the trimmed V and J ends, which lost 2 bases and 0 bases, there was a span of 8 bases. Germline V gives CDR1 SGHKS, CDR2 YYEKEE (reference sequence). The CDR3 has 14 amino acids. CDR3 amino acids: CASSFYSLNTEAFF. DNA for the CDR3: TGTGCCAGCAGCTTTTACAGTTTGAACACTGAAGCTTTCTTT. Full variable domain (remainder filled in from reference TRBV5-5 and TRBJ1-1): DAGVTQSPTHLIKTRGQQVTLRCSPISGHKSVSWYQQVLGQGPQFIFQYYEKEERGRGNFPDRFSARQFPNYSSELNVNALLLGDSALYLCASSFYSLNTEAFFGQGTRLTVV.

V usage is TRBV6-5 and J usage is TRBJ2-1, with D possibly TRBD1 on 5 matching bases. Germline CDR1 is MNHEY and CDR2 is SVGAGI. CDR3 length equals 12 residues. V gave up 2 bases and J gave up 12 bases, with 11 bases separating them. The CDR3 region has the DNA TGTGCCAGCAGTTACCCTCAGGGCGGGCAGTTCTTC. This codes for CASSYPQGGQFF.

The V and J genes are TRBV6-6 and TRBJ1-5; no clear D gene. The length of the CDR3 is 12 residues. V shed 5 bases and J shed 5 bases, with 7 bases lying between them. Germline CDR1 and CDR2: MNHNY and SVGAGI (reference sequence). The CDR3 sequence: CASSPLDQPQHF. CDR3 DNA: TGTGCCAGCAGTCCCTTAGATCAGCCCCAGCATTTT.

The chain joins TRBV19 to TRBJ1-5; D not resolved. Germline lookup yields CDR1 LNHDA and CDR2 SQIVND (reference sequence). This CDR3 region has 16 residues. Trimming removed 5 bases at V and 0 bases at J, with 14 bases between. CDR3 sequence (DNA): TGTGCCAGTAGTTTTACCATAGTTAGTAGCAATCAGCCCCAGCATTTT. Translation: CASSFTIVSSNQPQHF.

This chain links TRBV5-1 with TRBJ2-3, with 9 bases identical to TRBD1. This CDR3 has 16 amino acids. The junction had 9 bases not matched to a gene; V was cut back by 4 bases and J by 3 bases. Looked up from germline, CDR1 is SGHRS and CDR2 is YFSETQ. CDR3 region: CASSPRTGAWTDTQYF. The CDR3 region has the DNA TGCGCCAGCAGCCCCAGGACAGGGGCATGGACAGATACGCAGTATTTT.

The CDR3 DNA is TGTGCCAGCAGTGATAGTCCTGGAGGGGAGGAGAACACTGAAGCTTTCTTT. Amino acids: CASSDSPGGEENTEAFF. The J gene is TRBJ1-1, the V gene TRBV2, with a weak D call TRBD1 (5 bases). This CDR3 is built from 17 residues. Looked up from germline, CDR1 is SNHLY and CDR2 is FYNNEI. Trimming took 3 bases from V and 1 from J, leaving 18 bases between them.

The chain recombines TRBV9 with TRBJ2-2, with TRBD1 matching 11 bases. CDR3 length: 16 amino acids. Germline V gene sequence: CDR1 SGDLS, CDR2 YYNGEE. Germline trimming cut 3 bases from V and 4 bases from J; bases unmatched to any gene: 5. The CDR3 bases are TGTGCCAGCAGCGCCCGGGACAGGGGGTCCACCGGGGAGCTGTTTTTT. Its protein is CASSARDRGSTGELFF.

The chain links TRBV5-6 to TRBJ1-2; TRBD1 aligns across 7 bases. The CDR3 loop spans 13 amino acids. The V gene end was trimmed by 4 bases and the J gene end by 2 bases; junction bases not matched to a gene: 2. Looked up from germline, CDR1 is SGHDT and CDR2 is YYEEEE. CDR3 protein: CASSQDRNYGYTF. As DNA, the CDR3 is TGTGCCAGCAGCCAGGACAGGAACTATGGCTACACCTTC.

The J gene is TRBJ2-7, the V gene TRBV27; D gene ambiguous. In germline, CDR1 is MNHEY, CDR2 SMNVEV (reference sequence). The V and J ends lost 4 bases and 0 bases respectively, with 16 bases between them. This CDR3 is 16 amino acids long. The CDR3 is CASSSGAASHSYEQYF. The CDR3 DNA follows: TGTGCCAGCAGTTCCGGAGCAGCCTCCCACTCCTACGAGCAGTACTTC.

The chain joins TRBV11-3 to TRBJ1-3; TRBD1 might be the D (6 bases). The CDR3 contains 14 residues. Germline V lookup: CDR1 SGHNT, CDR2 YENEEA. Between the trimmed V and J ends, which lost 5 bases and 2 bases, there was a span of 10 bases. The CDR3 sequence is CASSVGQPGNTIYF. In DNA, the CDR3 is TGTGCCAGCAGCGTCGGACAGCCTGGAAACACCATATATTTT.

V gene TRBV9 combines with J gene TRBJ2-1; 9 positions agree with TRBD1. This CDR3 is 18 amino acids long. From germline, CDR1 is SGDLS and CDR2 YYNGEE. V was clipped by 0 bases and J by 4 bases; unmatched bases: 11. The CDR3 region is CASSVVSLPGQGYNEQFF. DNA for the CDR3: TGTGCCAGCAGCGTAGTCTCCCTCCCGGGACAGGGTTACAATGAGCAGTTCTTC.

V gene TRBV6-5 combines with J gene TRBJ2-1; D not certain. Trimming took 0 bases from V and 0 from J, leaving 3 bases between them. This CDR3 has 14 residues. Germline V gene lookup returns CDR1 MNHEY and CDR2 SVGAGI. In DNA form, the CDR3 reads TGTGCCAGCAGTTACTCCGGCTCCTACAATGAGCAGTTCTTC. Translating gives CASSYSGSYNEQFF.

The V call is TRBV28, the J call TRBJ1-2, with D hard to call. From germline, CDR1 is MDHEN and CDR2 SYDVKM. V lost 2 bases and J 3 bases, leaving 10 bases between the germline ends. CDR3 size: 14 residues. The CDR3 protein is CASSLTVRDYGYTF. The CDR3 bases are TGTGCCAGCAGTTTAACAGTCCGAGACTATGGCTACACCTTC.

This chain connects TRBV29-1 to TRBJ2-7, with D hard to call. Germline CDR1 reads SQVTM; CDR2 reads ANQGSEA. The CDR3 is made up of 12 amino acids. The V gene lost 6 bases and the J gene lost 2 bases, with 11 bases spanning the gap. The CDR3 sequence is CSVREVPYEQYF. In DNA, the CDR3 is TGCAGCGTCCGCGAGGTTCCCTACGAGCAGTACTTC.

The gene calls are TRBV5-4 and TRBJ2-5; D is perhaps TRBD2 (5 bases). V lost 4 bases, J lost 5 bases, and 9 bases lay in between. Germline CDR1 reads SGHNT; CDR2 reads YYREEE (reference sequence). The CDR3 extends over 12 amino acids. CDR3 sequence reads: CASSPGGETQYF. The CDR3 DNA is TGTGCCAGCAGCCCCGGCGGGGAGACCCAGTACTTC.

The chain recombines TRBV18 with TRBJ2-7; D ambiguous. Germline V gene data show CDR1 as KGHSH and CDR2 as LQKENI. Trimming left V 0 bases short and J 7 bases short, with 10 bases between. CDR3 length: 13 amino acids. As DNA, the CDR3 is TGTGCCAGCTCACCACCGGTTTTGGAGGAGCAGTACTTC. Protein: CASSPPVLEEQYF.

This clone was counted only a few times. The gene calls are TRBV11-2 and TRBJ1-4; D unresolved. CDR1 is SGHAT, CDR2 FQNNGV, per germline. The CDR3 runs to 14 residues. V dropped 1 base and J dropped 7 bases, with 10 bases sitting between them. CDR3 in DNA: TGTGCCAGCAGCTTAGGGCAGTTTGGTGAAAAACTGTTTTTT. The encoded protein is CASSLGQFGEKLFF.

V usage is TRBV6-6 and J usage is TRBJ2-7, with D perhaps TRBD1 (6 bases). Between the trimmed V and J ends, which lost 0 bases and 0 bases, there was a span of 9 bases. CDR1 is MNHNY and CDR2 is SVGAGI in the germline V gene (reference sequence). The CDR3 contains 15 residues. The CDR3 reads CASSYSGQSSYEQYF. In DNA, the CDR3 is TGTGCCAGCAGTTACTCTGGACAGTCCTCCTACGAGCAGTACTTC.

This clone was seen only once. The chain is built from TRBV27 and TRBJ2-7; D gene ambiguous. The CDR3 sequence is 17 residues long. With 0 bases removed from V and 1 base from J, the gap between germline ends came to 16 bases. The germline CDR1 and CDR2 sequences are MNHEY and SMNVEV (reference sequence). For the CDR3, the DNA is TGTGCCAGCAGTTTATCCACAGTCTACCCCTTATCCTACGAGCAGTACTTC. Translated, it gives CASSLSTVYPLSYEQYF.

J is TRBJ1-2 and V is TRBV2; TRBD1 agrees at 11 bases. This CDR3 is built from 13 residues. The germline V gene has CDR1 SNHLY and CDR2 FYNNEI. The J segment lost 10 bases and the V segment lost 5 bases, leaving 6 bases of the junction unmatched. The CDR3 reads CASSLGTGGNYTF. In DNA form, the CDR3 reads TGTGCCAGCAGTTTGGGGACAGGGGGTAACTACACCTTC.

This chain joins TRBV7-6 and TRBJ2-4; TRBD2 matches at 7 bases. Trimming removed 2 bases from V and 0 bases from J; junction bases left unmatched: 1. CDR1 is SGHVS, CDR2 FNYEAQ, per germline. CDR3 size: 15 residues. CDR3 loop: CASSLSGTAKNIQYF. CDR3 coding DNA: TGTGCCAGCAGCTTAAGCGGGACAGCCAAAAACATTCAGTACTTC.

This clone has just one count. V is TRBV7-6 and J is TRBJ2-5; D ambiguous. Trimming shortened V by 5 bases and J by 3 bases, and 7 bases separated the two germline ends. Per germline, CDR1 SGHVS and CDR2 FNYEAQ. This CDR3 has 12 amino acids. Here the CDR3 reads CASSPQKETQYF. CDR3 nucleotides: TGTGCCAGCAGCCCCCAGAAAGAGACCCAGTACTTC. The complete variable domain, with remaining parts taken from reference TRBV7-6 and TRBJ2-5, reads GAGVSQSPRYKVTKRGQDVALRCDPISGHVSLYWYRQALGQGPEFLTYFNYEAQQDKSGLPNDRFSAERPEGSISTLTIQRTEQRDSAMYRCASSPQKETQYFGPGTRLLVL.

V usage is TRBV15 and J usage is TRBJ1-2; no clear D gene. Per germline, CDR1 LNHNV and CDR2 YYDKDF (reference sequence). The V end lost 3 bases, the J end lost 4 bases, and 15 bases lay between the germline ends. CDR3 length: 15 amino acids. The CDR3 spells CATSRAYATSYGYTF. CDR3 nucleotides: TGTGCCACCAGCAGGGCTTACGCAACCTCCTATGGCTACACCTTC.

The CDR3 nucleotides are TGTGCCAGCAGCTCAGCCCTAGGGGGGGTCTCTGGAAACACCATATATTTT. The encoded protein is CASSSALGGVSGNTIYF. The chain recombines TRBV5-4 with TRBJ1-3; possibly TRBD1 for D (6 bases). The CDR3 contains 17 residues. V lost 3 bases, J lost 0 bases, and 16 bases lay in between. Germline V gene lookup returns CDR1 SGHNT and CDR2 YYREEE (reference sequence). Combining the CDR3 with reference TRBV5-4 and TRBJ1-3 gives the whole variable domain ETGVTQSPTHLIKTRGQQVTLRCSSQSGHNTVSWYQQALGQGPQFIFQYYREEENGRGNFPPRFSGLQFPNYSSELNVNALELDDSALYLCASSSALGGVSGNTIYFGEGSWLTVV.

This chain links TRBV19 with TRBJ2-2; a possible D gene is TRBD2 (6 bases). There are 14 residues in the CDR3. The germline V gene encodes CDR1 LNHDA and CDR2 SQIVND (reference sequence). The V and J ends lost 10 bases and 5 bases respectively, with 17 bases between them. The CDR3 DNA reads as TGTGCCACCGTGCCAGGGAGGCGGACCGGGGAGCTGTTTTTT. It encodes CATVPGRRTGELFF.

This chain links TRBV5-1 with TRBJ2-7; the match to TRBD1 covers 12 bases. Trimming removed 4 bases from V and 6 bases from J; junction bases left unmatched: 14. Germline lookup yields CDR1 SGHRS and CDR2 YFSETQ. The CDR3 has 17 residues. CDR3 in amino acids: CASSLQGTGGPPGEQYF. The CDR3 coding sequence is TGCGCCAGCAGCCTACAAGGGACAGGGGGCCCTCCGGGCGAGCAGTACTTC.